These T cell receptor beta chains were read from a single sample in a study of prognosis after radiotherapy for stage I lung cancer. TCRdb re-analysed the multiplex PCR reads in MiXCR, keeping a single row per CDR3 protein. This table has 20,000 to 25,000 distinct CDR3 sequences, roughly 47% appearing once. Specimen: PBMCs, collected before or after stereotactic body radiation therapy (not recorded which). These receptors all stem from a donor over 45 with non-small cell lung cancer. CDR3s include the opening cysteine and the closing phenylalanine or tryptophan. The D gene is left open where the match is weak. Clone size is given for some rows only: seen once, a few or many times, or a class if the clone is expanded.

D gene,clone size,V gene,J gene,CDR3 DNA,CDR3 protein
.,many,TRBV2,TRBJ2-7,TGTGCCAGCCAGATTTCCTACGAGCAGTACTTC,CASQISYEQYF
.,many,TRBV4-1,TRBJ2-7,TGCGCCAGCAGCCAGGGTCCCGAAGGCTACGAGCAGTACTTC,CASSQGPEGYEQYF
.,many,TRBV20-1,TRBJ2-3,TGCAGTGCTCCGGACAGTCCAGATACGCAGTATTTT,CSAPDSPDTQYF
.,many,TRBV27,TRBJ2-2,TGTGCCAGCAGTTTACACACCGGGGAGCTGTTTTTT,CASSLHTGELFF
TRBD1,.,TRBV14,TRBJ1-2,TGTGCCAGCAGCCCTAAAGGACAGGGTGGCTACACCTTC,CASSPKGQGGYTF
.,many,TRBV18,TRBJ2-3,TGTGCCAGCTCACCTCGGGGGAAAGTCGGGGATACGCAGTATTTT,CASSPRGKVGDTQYF
TRBD1,.,TRBV20-1,TRBJ1-5,TGCAGTGCTAGAGATAGGACAGGGAGCAATCAGCCCCAGCATTTT,CSARDRTGSNQPQHF
.,many,TRBV4-3,TRBJ2-7,TGCGCCAGCAGCCAAGAATACGGAACCTACGAGCAGTACTTC,CASSQEYGTYEQYF
.,many,TRBV4-3,TRBJ2-6,TGCGCCAGCAGCCACAGCTCTGGGGCCAACGTCCTGACTTTC,CASSHSSGANVLTF
TRBD1,many,TRBV2,TRBJ2-3,TGTGCCAGCAGTGATCACAGGGGAGATACGCAGTATTTT,CASSDHRGDTQYF
.,many,TRBV30,TRBJ1-5,TGTGCCTGGAGTGTGGGGGGGACCGAGCCCCAGCATTTT,CAWSVGGTEPQHF
.,many,TRBV20-1,TRBJ2-5,TGCAGTGCTAGAGATCAACACCGGGGTCAAGAGACCCAGTACTTC,CSARDQHRGQETQYF
.,.,TRBV24-1,TRBJ2-3,TGTGCCACCAGTGAGACCACAGATACGCAGTATTTT,CATSETTDTQYF
.,.,TRBV24-1,TRBJ2-3,TGTGCCACCAGTGTTACAGATACGCAGTATTTT,CATSVTDTQYF
.,.,TRBV6-2/TRBV6-3,TRBJ2-2,TGTGCCAGCAGTAGGGCAGTGCTGGTCGGGGAGCTGTTTTTT,CASSRAVLVGELFF
TRBD2,medium-sized,TRBV20-1,TRBJ2-7,TGCAGTGCTAGAAGATATACGGGAGGGCCTTACGAGCAGTACTTC,CSARRYTGGPYEQYF
TRBD1,many,TRBV20-1,TRBJ2-2,TGCAGTGCTGACAGGGGGCGCACCGGGGAGCTGTTTTTT,CSADRGRTGELFF
TRBD1,many,TRBV2,TRBJ2-7,TGTGCCAGCACACCAAGGGGACAGGGTAGCTACGAGCAGTACTTC,CASTPRGQGSYEQYF
.,.,TRBV4-1,TRBJ1-2,TGCGCCAGCAGCCAAGACCGGGGGAGGGGCCGAGGCTACACCTTC,CASSQDRGRGRGYTF
TRBD1,.,TRBV19,TRBJ1-5,TGTGCCAGTAGTACTCAGGGGGCAGGTCAGCCCCAGCATTTT,CASSTQGAGQPQHF
.,.,TRBV6-1,TRBJ1-1,TGTGCCATCAGGCCCCAAGGTGGCACCCCAACGTACACTGAAGCTTTCTTT,CAIRPQGGTPTYTEAFF
.,many,TRBV3-1,TRBJ2-7,TGTGCCAGCAGCCACGTTGGACTCTTCCCCTACGAGCAGTACTTC,CASSHVGLFPYEQYF
TRBD1,.,TRBV9,TRBJ1-3,TGTGCCAGCAGCGTACAGGGGGATGGAAACACCATATATTTT,CASSVQGDGNTIYF